A few counts support the clone carrying this TCR beta chain. As yet, its antigen is unknown. A read error may produce the germline difference seen at one junction end. This sample was taken from a study of breast tumors, draining lymph nodes, adjacent tissues. Whole-study findings and limits: Compared with basal-like, luminal-like tumors shared significantly more repertoire with nontumor tissue. The lymph node origin of tumor T cells was framed as consistent with a hypothesis, not demonstrated. Tumor TCR diversity was below lymph nodes but above nontumor tissue. Most tumor T cells seemingly derive from lymph node, then expand in tumor.

MiXCR, applied by TCRdb to the multiplex PCR reads, yields one record per CDR3 protein. The sample comprises 150,000 to 200,000 distinct CDR3 sequences, roughly 30% of which are singletons, and around 4.5% rests with the top ten. CDR3 size: 15 residues. CDR1 SGHRS and CDR2 YFSETQ come from the germline V gene. Samples came from axillary lymph nodes draining the breast cancer. The sequence was collected from a female donor with breast cancer. Some clones in this sample may be carry-over from other donors' samples. J is TRBJ2-5 and V is TRBV5-1, with 7 bases identical to TRBD1. Sequences were obtained from axillary lymph node tissue. The DNA for the CDR3 is TGTGCCAGCAGCTTAGGGGGCCGTGACCAAGAGACCCAGTACTTC. It is translated as CASSLGGRDQETQYF.